This T cell receptor (beta chain) was retrieved from a study of blood T cell repertoires in COVID-19. Study at large: The samples span acute and convalescent COVID-19 from the United States, Italy and Spain. T cells, B-cell-depleted T cells, or PBMCs provided the cDNA or gDNA that served as material.

Germline CDR1 reads MDHEN; CDR2 reads SYDVKM. After removal of 6 bases from V and 4 bases from J, the junction contained 11 bases not matched to a gene. The CDR3 is 15 residues long. Original processing methods: Estimation of nucleated cell counts was performed using reference gene primer amplification. Measured with immunoSEQ multiplex PCR; TCRdb has only the in-frame clones, and not every one. The D gene and trimming were derived from the DNA, and the V and J assignments and clone size from that table. The sample has some 180,000 clones, about four fifths seen once. Source material: peripheral blood. This TCR derives from a woman between 65 and 79 years old who had recovered from COVID-19. V and J are TRBV28 and TRBJ2-7, with TRBD1 matching 8 bases. Written as DNA, the CDR3 is TGTGCCAGCAGACTGGGGACAGGTGCAGGATACGAGCAGTACTTC. It yields the protein CASRLGTGAGYEQYF. Variable domain in full (rest from reference TRBV28 and TRBJ2-7): DVKVTQSSRYLVKRTGEKVFLECVQDMDHENMFWYRQDPGLGLRLIYFSYDVKMKEKGDIPEGYSVSREKKERFSLILESASTNQTSMYLCASRLGTGAGYEQYFGPGTRLTVT.